The clone carrying this T cell receptor beta chain was seen only a few times. Other DNA sequences of this sample code for an identical CDR3. The sample is drawn from a study of blood T cell repertoires in COVID-19. The CDR3 has 14 residues. Per the germline V gene, CDR1 is MNHEY and CDR2 is SMNVEV (reference sequence). V shed 8 bases and J shed 2 bases, with 13 bases lying between them. Method: immunoSEQ multiplex PCR; TCRdb's copy keeps in-frame clones and lacks some. The sample has roughly 150,000 clones, around 84% seen once. Sequencing input: peripheral blood. The rearrangement links TRBV27 to TRBJ2-1; possibly TRBD2 for D (6 bases). The receptor's source is a woman in her forties or fifties with acute or convalescent COVID-19. CDR3 sequence reads: CASGGDGTYNEQFF. The CDR3 nucleotides read TGTGCCAGCGGAGGGGACGGAACCTACAATGAGCAGTTCTTC.